The T cell receptor (beta chain) under discussion was sequenced for a study of blood T cell repertoires in COVID-19. Across the whole study: Collection of acute and convalescent COVID-19 samples took place in the United States, Italy and Spain. Nucleic acid was either cDNA or gDNA, and it came from T cells, B-cell-depleted T cells, or PBMCs.

As handled by the study authors: Amplifying reference gene primers gave estimates of nucleated cell counts. Sequencing used immunoSEQ multiplex PCR; TCRdb keeps in-frame clones, though not all of them. That table furnishes V, J and clone size, whereas the DNA furnished D and trimming. The repertoire holds 200,000 to 250,000 clones, with around 84% as singletons. This TCR was sampled from a woman older than 75 with active or convalescent COVID-19. Sequenced sample: peripheral blood.

The DNA for the CDR3 is TGTGCCAGCAGCCCCGGACTAGCACGGGAGCTAGATACGCAGTATTTT. Amino acids: CASSPGLARELDTQYF. The V call is TRBV9, the J call TRBJ2-3, with 8 bases that match TRBD2. V shed 4 bases and J 5 bases; nucleotides not matched to a gene: 12. The CDR3 runs 16 residues. CDR1 and CDR2 (germline): SGDLS, YYNGEE.